Listed here is a single T cell receptor (beta chain). This clone has only a few counts. Its antigen is unknown. There are no base qualities to consult, and no much larger clone falls within one base. The cohort was made up of roughly 670 healthy bone marrow donors. At the time of sampling, all cohort members were nominally healthy, though unrecorded immune exposures were likely present. The donor tested CMV seropositive and was one of the 289 seropositive cohort members. A peripheral blood sample was provided by each donor, and peripheral blood mononuclear cells were used for TCR beta sequencing. The Qiagen DNeasy Blood Extraction Kit was used to extract genomic DNA from the blood cell samples. The sample is drawn from a study of cytomegalovirus exposure and HLA in healthy donors (dated by TCRdb to the late 2010s). Notes on the research overall: According to an earlier analysis of a few hundred of the donors, roughly 180 million T cells yielded 100 million or so unique TCR beta sequences and 276 Gb of sequence data. All discovery cohort repertoires had been generated using a single sequencing platform. A later genetic analysis took genome-wide SNP genotypes for 398 of the 666 donors and used that subset as a discovery cohort. High-throughput TCR immunosequencing, statistical association of individual TCRs with disease status, and machine learning were combined to predict cytomegalovirus infection status. An earlier analysis of around 580 of the donors used high-throughput TCR beta sequencing to judge whether each TCR beta V gene segment behaved as functional or pseudogenic. The genetic ancestry cluster associated with self-reported Caucasian donors included about 81% of the 300 to 450 genotyped donors. In the later analysis, no new phenotypic data were used to find candidate immune exposures; instead, reliance was placed on TCR beta sequences and their occurrence across donors. The study aimed to test whether cataloging public T cell receptors could reveal signatures of past pathogen exposure. Donor age, sex, ethnicity and CMV serostatus were compiled alongside the repertoire data. Using immunosequencing, the study profiled T cell repertoires from fewer than 850 subjects and related those repertoires to cytomegalovirus serostatus. About 280 gigabases of sequencing data and 70 million to 95 million unique TCR sequences made up an early release that covered approximately 620 HLA-typed donors. A later analysis re-examined previously published TCR beta repertoires from roughly 720 donors and added high-resolution HLA genotyping to investigate patterns of TCR occurrence. Because of strong linkage in the cohort, four or five DR-DQ haplotypes were treated as single units for association and clustering. The number of typed donors differed by locus: roughly 629-640 for A, B, C, DRB1 and DQB1; 500 to 550 for DQA1; over 600 for DPA1; and 400 to 480 for DPB1. In addition to the first cohort of roughly 670 subjects, a separate validation cohort of approximately 130 different subjects was used. HLA typing covered class I and class II loci at four-digit resolution. On average, about 200,000 unique TCR beta nucleotide sequences were sequenced per donor among more than 350 genotyped donors of the cohort, with roughly 18% of those sequences being non-productive.

V was cut back by 0 bases and J by 2 bases, leaving a gap of 8 bases between them. The CDR3 holds 16 amino acids from the cysteine to the phenylalanine. Of the read, only the CDR3 DNA is kept; its 48 bases are in frame from base 1. The germline V gene sets CDR1 to LGHNA and CDR2 to YNFKEQ. The library was obtained by the immunoSEQ multiplex PCR assay. For the multiplex PCR, a mixture combining 60 forward primers for TCR Vbeta segments and 13 reverse primers for TCR Jbeta segments was used. The CDR3 region of rearranged TCR beta genes was amplified from genomic DNA by a multiplex PCR assay. The amplified TCR beta libraries were sequenced on the Illumina HiSeq System as 87-base-pair reads. For the original study's pipeline: A later analysis counted around 72 million unique TCR beta chains across the 650 to 700 repertoires, and some 12 million of these chains were shared by at least two donors. Raw reads were error-corrected and collapsed into unique sequences by a nearest-neighbor algorithm in which closely related sequences were merged to remove PCR and sequencing errors. Alignment of CDR3 sequences to IMGT reference sequences was used to assign V, D and J gene segments. For a sequence to be retained, a match of at least six nucleotides was required to both a V gene segment and a J gene segment. Rearrangements were called productive when the CDR3 lacked stop codons and stayed in frame with V and J; all others were non-productive. Following IMGT convention, CDR3 was defined as the stretch from the second conserved V-encoded cysteine up to the conserved J-encoded phenylalanine. The earlier analysis of 500 to 650 of the donors excluded any sequence lacking an unambiguous match to a single V gene segment. An earlier analysis of 450 to 650 of the donors called V segments functional above 56.7% productive rearrangements and segregating when the between-donor standard deviation exceeded 5%. To diagnose cytomegalovirus status from the catalog of TCR beta chain sequences, a statistical classification framework was built. A later analysis assigned V and J genes by comparing TCR nucleotide sequences with IMGT/GENE-DB human TR gene sequences. In a later analysis, CDR3 sequences and most-parsimonious VDJ recombination scenarios were assigned using the TCRdist pipeline. In a later analysis, each TCR beta chain was defined by its CDR3 amino acid sequence together with its V-gene family, and reads lacking a unique V-gene family were excluded. As a way to deal with suspected cross-contamination and a sequencing artifact, a later analysis dropped 592 nucleotide sequences that were highly shared and had low generation probability. For each public chain, a later analysis derived a clonal expansion index from normalized ranks of inferred template counts within each repertoire. Generation probabilities in a later analysis came from a VDJ recombination model fitted to out-of-frame rearrangements, and those results were checked against IGoR. Hypergeometric tests were used in a later analysis to score TCR-TCR, TCR-HLA and TCR-CMV co-occurrence, with a repertoire-size bias correction applied to the TCR pairs. To estimate false discovery rates, a later analysis permuted the HLA or CMV assignments 20 times. In a later analysis, co-occurring TCRs were grouped using DBSCAN, with TCRdist sequence similarity added in when clustering inside HLA-allele-positive subsets. Repertoires with fewer than 30,000 or more than 120,000 public chains, plus five repertoires with anomalous nucleotide sharing, were excluded from co-occurrence clustering. TCRdb re-hosts the immuneACCESS table, in-frame sequences only. Its copies lack some clones; in the studies checked, an unresolved V gene accounts for under half of them, and the cause for the rest is not known. The V and J calls and clone size are taken from that table; D and trimming were inferred from the DNA. Within this sample are around 67,000 clones, with 75% to 80% of them counted one time only. The leading ten clones occupy roughly 8% of the sample.

Beyond this particular receptor, the publication reports: HLA typing was unavailable for some donors at each locus, so association tests used only the typed subset. A total of around 150 TCR beta chains were listed by the study as associated with cytomegalovirus. Linkage disequilibrium might explain the correlated functional status among segregating V segments, but an unknown experimental factor could not be ruled out. Because counts were too low, roughly 17 rarely observed V segments, including chromosome 9 orphons, were left out of the earlier analysis of 587 of the donors. Immune exposure information for the cohort was limited to CMV serostatus. In a later analysis, the rate of TCR association differed among HLA loci, with DRB1 alleles having the most associated TCRs and HLA-C alleles having the fewest. A later analysis reported that several top co-occurrence clusters appeared linked to parvovirus B19, influenza, CMV and Epstein-Barr virus. A later analysis associated some 17,000 TCR beta sequences with specific HLA alleles at a false discovery rate of 0.05. A later analysis found that most CMV-associated TCR beta chains appeared HLA-restricted, with HLA associations seemingly driven largely by CMV exposure. Most TCR sequences were seen in very few donors, while some public TCRs were found in many individuals. In vitro tests confirmed that three of the cytomegalovirus-associated TCR beta chains recognize cytomegalovirus antigens. Some IMGT-functional V segments, including TRBV6-2 and TRBV6-3, could not be distinguished by the 87-base-pair reads and were therefore excluded. An earlier analysis of roughly 570 of the donors showed that most TCR beta V segments appeared in productive rearrangements either about 87% or about 30% of the time, which broadly matched IMGT annotations. It was suggested by the authors that the approach could potentially be generalized to other disease states and immunological phenotypes. A cluster of highly shared sequence variants was judged likely to be a technical artifact of the sequencing pipeline. When HLA alleles, especially DR and DQ, strongly co-occurred, TCR associations were difficult to assign to individual alleles. Roughly uniform sequencing depth across donors was assumed in presence/absence analyses, although this assumption may not hold. A further reported finding was that TCR beta sequences accurately predicted the HLA-A and HLA-B alleles for most subjects in the first cohort. In both the original and validation cohorts, the classifier was reported to diagnose cytomegalovirus status with high specificity and sensitivity. In a later genetic analysis, a missense DCLRE1C variant was associated with V-gene and J-gene trimming of TCR beta chains, and the association was replicated in an independent cohort. In a later genetic analysis, fewer N-insertions in productive TCRs were reported among donors in an Asian-associated ancestry cluster than the roughly 640-donor mean. In a later analysis, HLA-associated TCR beta chains showed more clonal expansion and lower generation probabilities than non-associated chains that were equally common. This cohort had only TCR beta chains sequenced, and the lack of alpha or paired-chain data limited which features could be detected.

The sequenced material came from PBMCs. The chain is encoded by TRBV4-2 joined to TRBJ2-6; TRBD2 is a possible D gene, resting on 5 matching bases. The TCR comes from a man aged 18 to 35 in good health and CMV-seropositive. The CDR3 reads as follows: CASSQDEGAGANVLTF. The nucleotides are TGTGCCAGCAGCCAAGACGAGGGCGCTGGGGCCAACGTCCTGACTTTC.